Listed below are T cell receptor beta chains from one sample, sequenced in a study of radiotherapy plus CTLA-4 blockade in lung cancer. Clones were sequenced by immunoSEQ multiplex PCR, and TCRdb holds only the in-frame ones, with some missing. Altogether 86,000 or so clones are present, about 78% being singletons, with the ten largest covering 3% to 5%. The material was peripheral blood, obtained from a patient treated with radiotherapy plus ipilimumab. All receptors derive from a human donor with non-small cell lung cancer who had a partial response to radiotherapy plus ipilimumab. Some clones in this sample may be carry-over from other donors' samples. Both conserved end residues are part of each CDR3. Fields, in order: clone size, D gene, V gene, J gene, CDR3 protein, CDR3 DNA. The D gene is left open where the match is weak. The size entry is marked missing in some rows and otherwise reads once, few, many or a size class.

clone_size: -
d_call: TRBD1
v_call: TRBV7-2
j_call: TRBJ2-7
cdr3_aa: CASSQNGRGLSEQYF
cdr3_nt: TGTGCCAGCAGTCAGAATGGCAGGGGGCTTTCCGAGCAGTACTTC

clone_size: -
d_call: -
v_call: TRBV9
j_call: TRBJ2-2
cdr3_aa: CASSVQGPGGELFF
cdr3_nt: TGTGCCAGCAGCGTACAGGGGCCTGGCGGGGAGCTGTTTTTT

clone_size: -
d_call: -
v_call: TRBV19
j_call: TRBJ2-7
cdr3_aa: CASSTYYTVAAVYEQYF
cdr3_nt: TGTGCCAGTAGTACCTACTATACCGTAGCGGCCGTCTACGAGCAGTACTTC

clone_size: -
d_call: TRBD2
v_call: TRBV10-3
j_call: TRBJ2-1
cdr3_aa: CAISESSGGRGEQFF
cdr3_nt: TGTGCCATCAGTGAGTCAAGCGGGGGGCGCGGTGAGCAGTTCTTC

clone_size: -
d_call: TRBD2
v_call: TRBV14
j_call: TRBJ2-5
cdr3_aa: CASSQAGLAVVETQYF
cdr3_nt: TGTGCCAGCAGCCAAGCGGGACTAGCGGTCGTAGAGACCCAGTACTTC

clone_size: -
d_call: -
v_call: TRBV27
j_call: TRBJ1-1
cdr3_aa: CASSSYTEAFF
cdr3_nt: TGTGCCAGCAGTTCCTACACTGAAGCTTTCTTT

clone_size: -
d_call: TRBD1
v_call: TRBV29-1
j_call: TRBJ1-2
cdr3_aa: CSVELIGQGYGYTF
cdr3_nt: TGCAGCGTTGAATTAATTGGACAGGGCTATGGCTACACCTTC

clone_size: once
d_call: -
v_call: TRBV7-2
j_call: TRBJ2-2
cdr3_aa: CASSLSNAGELFF
cdr3_nt: TGTGCCAGCAGCTTATCCAATGCCGGGGAGCTGTTTTTT

clone_size: -
d_call: -
v_call: TRBV29-1
j_call: TRBJ2-7
cdr3_aa: CSVVRGPTGEQYF
cdr3_nt: TGCAGCGTTGTCAGGGGCCCCACGGGTGAGCAGTACTTC

clone_size: once
d_call: -
v_call: TRBV19
j_call: TRBJ2-7
cdr3_aa: CASSIDSSVASYEQYF
cdr3_nt: TGTGCCAGTAGTATAGATTCATCTGTAGCGTCCTACGAGCAGTACTTC

clone_size: few
d_call: TRBD1
v_call: TRBV28
j_call: TRBJ1-4
cdr3_aa: CASSDVADRGFQKLFF
cdr3_nt: TGTGCCAGCAGTGATGTAGCTGACAGGGGATTTCAAAAACTGTTTTTT

clone_size: -
d_call: -
v_call: TRBV5-1
j_call: TRBJ1-3
cdr3_aa: CASSLAPSSGNTIYF
cdr3_nt: TGCGCCAGCAGCTTGGCCCCCAGCTCTGGAAACACCATATATTTT

clone_size: -
d_call: -
v_call: TRBV5-1
j_call: TRBJ2-1
cdr3_aa: CASSLDSSNDEQFF
cdr3_nt: TGCGCCAGCAGCTTGGATAGTAGCAACGATGAGCAGTTCTTC

clone_size: -
d_call: TRBD1
v_call: TRBV12-5
j_call: TRBJ2-7
cdr3_aa: CASGLNGRGLGYGGQAYEQYF
cdr3_nt: TGTGCTAGTGGTTTGAATGGCAGAGGCCTGGGCTACGGCGGACAGGCCTACGAGCAGTACTTC

clone_size: -
d_call: -
v_call: TRBV7-9
j_call: TRBJ2-1
cdr3_aa: CASSVLSSDEQFF
cdr3_nt: TGTGCCAGCAGCGTCCTTTCCTCGGATGAGCAGTTCTTC

clone_size: -
d_call: TRBD1
v_call: TRBV29-1
j_call: TRBJ2-1
cdr3_aa: CSVDQTGLGEQFF
cdr3_nt: TGCAGCGTTGACCAGACAGGGTTGGGTGAGCAGTTCTTC

clone_size: -
d_call: TRBD1
v_call: TRBV7-2
j_call: TRBJ2-7
cdr3_aa: CASSQWTGLEQYF
cdr3_nt: TGTGCCAGCAGCCAATGGACAGGGTTGGAACAGTACTTC

clone_size: -
d_call: TRBD1
v_call: TRBV10-2
j_call: TRBJ2-2
cdr3_aa: CASSESGTGNTGELFF
cdr3_nt: TGCGCCAGCAGTGAGTCGGGGACAGGGAACACCGGGGAGCTGTTTTTT

clone_size: -
d_call: -
v_call: TRBV5-6
j_call: TRBJ2-3
cdr3_aa: CASSLAPPNTQYF
cdr3_nt: TGTGCCAGCAGCTTGGCCCCCCCAAATACGCAGTATTTT

clone_size: few
d_call: -
v_call: TRBV19
j_call: TRBJ1-5
cdr3_aa: CASSLSRGIGNQPQHF
cdr3_nt: TGTGCCAGTAGTCTATCAAGAGGGATAGGCAATCAGCCCCAGCATTTT

clone_size: -
d_call: -
v_call: TRBV25-1
j_call: TRBJ2-7
cdr3_aa: CASSASGTRPYEQYF
cdr3_nt: TGTGCCAGCAGTGCCTCCGGGACAAGACCGTACGAGCAGTACTTC

clone_size: once
d_call: TRBD1
v_call: TRBV19
j_call: TRBJ2-1
cdr3_aa: CASTPTGLRSYNEQFF
cdr3_nt: TGTGCCAGTACCCCGACAGGGCTACGCTCCTACAATGAGCAGTTCTTC

clone_size: -
d_call: -
v_call: TRBV4-1
j_call: TRBJ1-2
cdr3_aa: CASSQAVIANYGYTF
cdr3_nt: TGCGCCAGCAGCCAAGCCGTTATAGCTAACTATGGCTACACCTTC

clone_size: -
d_call: -
v_call: TRBV2
j_call: TRBJ2-7
cdr3_aa: CASSPSRVQGGYEQYF
cdr3_nt: TGTGCCAGCAGTCCTTCCCGCGTACAGGGTGGATACGAGCAGTACTTC

clone_size: -
d_call: TRBD1
v_call: TRBV5-1
j_call: TRBJ1-2
cdr3_aa: CASSPTETGGAYGYTF
cdr3_nt: TGCGCCAGCAGCCCAACAGAGACAGGGGGGGCCTATGGCTACACCTTC

clone_size: -
d_call: TRBD2
v_call: TRBV5-6
j_call: TRBJ2-7
cdr3_aa: CASSFSSERGKVAYEQYF
cdr3_nt: TGTGCCAGCAGCTTTTCTTCGGAGCGGGGTAAGGTCGCCTACGAGCAGTACTTC